The clone carrying this TCR beta chain has more than one count but fewer than ten. Its antigen is not known. The CDR3 runs 13 residues. Trimming took 7 bases from V and 3 from J, leaving 12 bases between them. CDR1 and CDR2 from the germline V gene are LGHNA and YNFKEQ. This sample stems from a study of T-cell reconstitution after alpha-beta-depleted transplantation in children. The TCRbeta library was prepared with unique molecular identifiers. TCRdb reprocessed the PCR reads via MiXCR and lists one record per CDR3 protein. The table has about 260,000 distinct CDR3 sequences, 11% seen once; the top ten hold around a quarter. Whole-study findings and limits: From newly produced T cells came most of the T-cell counts and diversity one year after transplant. By about two months after transplant, alpha-beta T cells reportedly arose from several hundred graft clones that had expanded.

The clonotype originates from a male patient aged 2-15 years who had a stem cell transplant for chronic granulomatous disease, so the T cells may come from the graft donor. This specimen consisted of peripheral blood, obtained 180 days after TCRalphabeta/CD19-depleted stem cell transplant. This chain uses TRBV4-2 with TRBJ2-5; D assignment may be TRBD1 or TRBD2 (5 bases each). The CDR3 spells CASTSGAEETQYF. CDR3 bases: TGTGCCAGCACCTCCGGGGCCGAAGAGACCCAGTACTTC.